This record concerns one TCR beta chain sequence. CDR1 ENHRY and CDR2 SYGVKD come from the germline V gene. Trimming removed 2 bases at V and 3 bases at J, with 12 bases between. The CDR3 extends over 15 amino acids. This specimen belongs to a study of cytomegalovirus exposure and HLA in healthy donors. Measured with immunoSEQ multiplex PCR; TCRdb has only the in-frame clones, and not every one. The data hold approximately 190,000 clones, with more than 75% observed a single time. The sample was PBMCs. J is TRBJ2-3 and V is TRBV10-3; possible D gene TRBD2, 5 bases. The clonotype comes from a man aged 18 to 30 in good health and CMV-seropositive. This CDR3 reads CAISERGIGTDTQYF. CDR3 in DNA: TGTGCCATCAGTGAGCGGGGAATAGGGACAGATACGCAGTATTTT.